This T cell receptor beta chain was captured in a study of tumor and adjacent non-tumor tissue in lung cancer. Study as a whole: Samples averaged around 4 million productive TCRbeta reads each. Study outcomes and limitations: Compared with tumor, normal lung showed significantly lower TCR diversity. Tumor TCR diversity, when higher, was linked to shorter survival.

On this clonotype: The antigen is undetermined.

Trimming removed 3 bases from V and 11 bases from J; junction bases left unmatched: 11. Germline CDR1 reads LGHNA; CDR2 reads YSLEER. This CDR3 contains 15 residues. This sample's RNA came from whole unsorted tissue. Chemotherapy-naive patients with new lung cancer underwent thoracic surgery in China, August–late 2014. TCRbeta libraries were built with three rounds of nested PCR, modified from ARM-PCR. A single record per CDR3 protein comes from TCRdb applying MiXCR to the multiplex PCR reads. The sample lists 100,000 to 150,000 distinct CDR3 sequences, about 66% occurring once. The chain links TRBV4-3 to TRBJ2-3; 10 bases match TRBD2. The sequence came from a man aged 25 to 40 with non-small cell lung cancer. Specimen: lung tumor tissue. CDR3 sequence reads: CASSQGLASTDEQYF. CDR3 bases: TGCGCCAGCAGCCAGGGACTAGCGAGCACAGATGAGCAGTATTTT.